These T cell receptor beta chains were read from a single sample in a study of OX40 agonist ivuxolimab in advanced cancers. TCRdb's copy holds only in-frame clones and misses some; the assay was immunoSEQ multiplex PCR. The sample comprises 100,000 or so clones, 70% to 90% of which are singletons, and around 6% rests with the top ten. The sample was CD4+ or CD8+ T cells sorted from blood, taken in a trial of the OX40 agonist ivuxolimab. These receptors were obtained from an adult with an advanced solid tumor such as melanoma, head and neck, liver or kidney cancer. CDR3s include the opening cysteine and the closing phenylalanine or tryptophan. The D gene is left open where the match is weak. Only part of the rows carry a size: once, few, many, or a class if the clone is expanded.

DNA: TGTGCCAGCACCCACCAGGGCCAGCCCCAGCATTTT
CDR3: CASTHQGQPQHF
length: 12
D: NA
size: NA
V: TRBV6-5
J: TRBJ1-5

DNA: TGTGCCAGCAGAGAAACGGGGTCCAATCAGCCCCAGCATTTT
CDR3: CASRETGSNQPQHF
length: 14
D: NA
size: NA
V: TRBV28
J: TRBJ1-5

DNA: TGTGCCAGCGCGACTAGCGGGAGTTTTAATGAGCAGTTCTTC
CDR3: CASATSGSFNEQFF
length: 14
D: TRBD2
size: once
V: TRBV7-3
J: TRBJ2-1

DNA: TGTGCCAGTAGTTCACTCCGGTCTAACATATATTTT
CDR3: CASSSLRSNIYF
length: 12
D: NA
size: few
V: TRBV19
J: TRBJ1-3

DNA: TGTGCCAGCAGCTTGGGACAGAACACCGGGGAGCTGTTTTTT
CDR3: CASSLGQNTGELFF
length: 14
D: NA
size: NA
V: TRBV5-5
J: TRBJ2-2

DNA: TGTGCCAGCAGCTTAGATCAGCAAGAGACCCAGTACTTC
CDR3: CASSLDQQETQYF
length: 13
D: NA
size: NA
V: TRBV11-3
J: TRBJ2-5

DNA: TGTGCCAGTAGTCCTCACACCGGGACTAGCGGGAGTAGCGAGCAGTACTTC
CDR3: CASSPHTGTSGSSEQYF
length: 17
D: TRBD2
size: NA
V: TRBV19
J: TRBJ2-7

DNA: TGCAGCGCCCAGGTGGGCTACAATGAGCAGTTCTTC
CDR3: CSAQVGYNEQFF
length: 12
D: NA
size: NA
V: TRBV29-1
J: TRBJ2-1

DNA: TGTGCCAGCTCACTATCAGGCGGGGGTCAGAACAATGAGCAGTTCTTC
CDR3: CASSLSGGGQNNEQFF
length: 16
D: TRBD2
size: NA
V: TRBV18
J: TRBJ2-1

DNA: TGTGCCAGCAGCTTAGCGGCGACAAGAAACTACGAGCAGTACTTC
CDR3: CASSLAATRNYEQYF
length: 15
D: NA
size: NA
V: TRBV11-3
J: TRBJ2-7

DNA: NA
CDR3: CTSSQEWLWGSGIREQYF
length: 18
D: NA
size: NA
V: TRBV1
J: TRBJ2-7

DNA: TGCAGCACACGAAAGCCCCCGAGACAGGGGAATGGCTACACCTTC
CDR3: CSTRKPPRQGNGYTF
length: 15
D: TRBD1
size: few
V: TRBV29-1
J: TRBJ1-2

DNA: TGTGCCAGCAGCCAAGAATCGGCTAGCGGGAGCGGCAACAATGAGCAGTTCTTC
CDR3: CASSQESASGSGNNEQFF
length: 18
D: TRBD2
size: NA
V: TRBV4-2
J: TRBJ2-1

DNA: TGTGCCAGCAGCTTAACAAGCGGACCCTACAATGAGCAGTTCTTC
CDR3: CASSLTSGPYNEQFF
length: 15
D: NA
size: NA
V: TRBV7-2
J: TRBJ2-1

DNA: TGTGCCAGTAGTACAGGGGGCTTTGGAAACACCATATATTTT
CDR3: CASSTGGFGNTIYF
length: 14
D: TRBD1
size: NA
V: TRBV19
J: TRBJ1-3

DNA: TGTGCCAGCAGTTTAATGGGACTGCTTGGCGATACGCAGTATTTT
CDR3: CASSLMGLLGDTQYF
length: 15
D: NA
size: NA
V: TRBV28
J: TRBJ2-3

DNA: TGTGCCAGCAGACCCTATGGAAGCGGGAGAGAGACCCAGTACTTC
CDR3: CASRPYGSGRETQYF
length: 15
D: TRBD2
size: once
V: TRBV5-4
J: TRBJ2-5

DNA: TGTGCCAGCAGCCCTCGGACAGGGAGTTTCGATACGCAGTATTTT
CDR3: CASSPRTGSFDTQYF
length: 15
D: TRBD1
size: few
V: TRBV7-9
J: TRBJ2-3

DNA: TGTGCCAGTAGGATTACAGGGACTAGCACAGATACGCAGTATTTT
CDR3: CASRITGTSTDTQYF
length: 15
D: NA
size: NA
V: TRBV19
J: TRBJ2-3

DNA: TGTGCCAGTAGTACAGACGGAGTTCAGCCCCAGCATTTT
CDR3: CASSTDGVQPQHF
length: 13
D: NA
size: NA
V: TRBV19
J: TRBJ1-5

DNA: TGTGCCAGCAGCTTAACAGAAGGATCTGGAAACACCATATATTTT
CDR3: CASSLTEGSGNTIYF
length: 15
D: NA
size: few
V: TRBV7-6
J: TRBJ1-3

DNA: TGTGCCAGCAGCCCCTCTGGAAACACCATATATTTT
CDR3: CASSPSGNTIYF
length: 12
D: NA
size: few
V: TRBV7-2
J: TRBJ1-3

DNA: TGTGCCAGCAGGCAGAGCGATGAAGCTTTCTTT
CDR3: CASRQSDEAFF
length: 11
D: NA
size: NA
V: TRBV2
J: TRBJ1-1

DNA: TGTGCCAGCAGCTTAAATGAGGGTCAAGAGACCCAGTACTTC
CDR3: CASSLNEGQETQYF
length: 14
D: NA
size: NA
V: TRBV7-2
J: TRBJ2-5

DNA: TGCGCCAGCCGGGGCCAGTCGAACACCGGGGAGCTGTTTTTT
CDR3: CASRGQSNTGELFF
length: 14
D: NA
size: NA
V: TRBV5-1
J: TRBJ2-2

DNA: TGTGCCAGCAGCTCGGGGCGGGGCCCGGCTCAAGAGACCCAGTACTTC
CDR3: CASSSGRGPAQETQYF
length: 16
D: NA
size: once
V: TRBV7-2
J: TRBJ2-5

DNA: TGTGCCAGCAGCTTAATCACTGTAGATACGCAGTATTTT
CDR3: CASSLITVDTQYF
length: 13
D: NA
size: NA
V: TRBV7-8
J: TRBJ2-3

DNA: TGTGCCTGGAGTAGAGGACAGGGGGCTTACGAGCAGTACTTC
CDR3: CAWSRGQGAYEQYF
length: 14
D: TRBD1
size: NA
V: TRBV30
J: TRBJ2-7

DNA: TGCGCCAGCAGCTTGGACAGGGATGGGACCCAGTACTTC
CDR3: CASSLDRDGTQYF
length: 13
D: NA
size: NA
V: TRBV5-1
J: TRBJ2-5